This T cell receptor beta chain is drawn from a study of blood T cell repertoires in COVID-19. The CDR3 totals 14 residues. Germline-derived CDR1 and CDR2 are MDHEN and SYDVKM. The ends were cut back, 6 bases at V and 6 bases at J, with 16 bases in the middle. Libraries were prepared by immunoSEQ multiplex PCR; TCRdb keeps only in-frame clonotypes and omits some of them. The profile shows 200,000 to 250,000 clones, almost 90% of them singletons. The material sequenced was peripheral blood. The rearrangement uses TRBV28 and TRBJ2-3, with D tentatively TRBD1 (7 bases). This sequence was found in a woman aged 55-75 years with acute or convalescent COVID-19. CDR3 region: CASRQGEVRDTQYF. The CDR3 DNA reads as TGTGCCAGCAGGCAGGGGGAGGTCAGGGATACGCAGTATTTT. The whole variable domain, filled in from reference TRBV28 and TRBJ2-3, reads DVKVTQSSRYLVKRTGEKVFLECVQDMDHENMFWYRQDPGLGLRLIYFSYDVKMKEKGDIPEGYSVSREKKERFSLILESASTNQTSMYLCASRQGEVRDTQYFGPGTRLTVL.